The subject of this entry is one TCR beta chain. This sample is drawn from a study of blood T cell repertoires in COVID-19. In the study overall: There were acute and convalescent COVID-19 samples, and they came from the United States, Italy and Spain. PBMCs, B-cell-depleted T cells, or T cells provided the cDNA or gDNA that made up the material.

A Seattle source enrolled patients during active infection and followed them longitudinally. Per germline, CDR1 LGHDT and CDR2 YNNKEL (reference sequence). There are 15 residues in the CDR3. After removal of 8 bases from V and 7 bases from J, the junction contained 15 bases not matched to a gene. As processed by the authors: Estimated nucleated cell counts came from reference gene primer amplification. Produced via immunoSEQ multiplex PCR; TCRdb's table is partial and in-frame only. V and J calls and clone size come straight from that table; D and trimming were deduced from the DNA. The table records approximately 120,000 clones, approximately 89% of them present only once.

The sequencing sample was made of peripheral blood. This receptor was taken from a woman of 80 years or more with COVID-19, enrolled during active disease. The gene calls are TRBV3-1 (or the pseudogene TRBV3-2) and TRBJ2-3, with TRBD2 identical over 7 bases. CDR3 sequence reads: CASVGGGRRHNTQYF. CDR3 nucleotide sequence: TGTGCCAGCGTGGGGGGGGGACGACGGCATAATACGCAGTATTTT.